This T cell receptor beta chain came from a study of shared clonotypes between healthy human individuals. For the study at large: Three plates were used per donor for CD4 naive, three for CD4 memory, two for CD8 naive and one for CD8 memory. General study findings and limits: Estimated richness was generally greater in naive than memory subsets.

TCRdb's table, derived via immunoSEQ multiplex PCR, lists solely in-frame clones and lacks some. The profile shows a few million clones, over 90% of them singletons. A word on this clone: What it recognizes is unknown.

Germline V CDR1 and CDR2: SGHTA, FQGNSA. The CDR3 covers 12 residues. Between the trimmed V and J ends, which lost 8 bases and 0 bases, there was a span of 7 bases. The sequenced sample was naive CD4+ T cells from PBMCs. The sample's subset: CD45RA+ positively selected. This TCR came from a man between 18 and 35 years old in good health. Some clones in this sample may be carry-over from other donors' samples. The rearrangement joins TRBV7-2 to TRBJ1-2, with D unclear. DNA for the CDR3: TGTGCCAGCGGTTATTCTAACTATGGCTACACCTTC. Protein: CASGYSNYGYTF.